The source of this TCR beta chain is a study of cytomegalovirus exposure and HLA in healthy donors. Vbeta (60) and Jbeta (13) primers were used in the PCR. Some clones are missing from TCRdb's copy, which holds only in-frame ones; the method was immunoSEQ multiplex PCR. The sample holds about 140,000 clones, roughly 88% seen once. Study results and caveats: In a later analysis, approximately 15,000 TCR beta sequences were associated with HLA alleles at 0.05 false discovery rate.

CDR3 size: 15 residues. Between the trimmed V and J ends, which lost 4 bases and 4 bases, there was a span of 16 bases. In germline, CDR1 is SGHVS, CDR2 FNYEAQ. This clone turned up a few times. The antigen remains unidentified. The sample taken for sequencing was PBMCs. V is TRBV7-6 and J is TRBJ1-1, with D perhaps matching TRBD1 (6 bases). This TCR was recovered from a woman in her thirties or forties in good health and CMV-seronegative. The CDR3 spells CASSSEQGMITEAFF. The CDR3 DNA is TGTGCCAGCAGCTCCGAACAGGGAATGATCACTGAAGCTTTCTTT. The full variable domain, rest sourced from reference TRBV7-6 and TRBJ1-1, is GAGVSQSPRYKVTKRGQDVALRCDPISGHVSLYWYRQALGQGPEFLTYFNYEAQQDKSGLPNDRFSAERPEGSISTLTIQRTEQRDSAMYRCASSSEQGMITEAFFGQGTRLTVV.